The sequence of this T cell receptor (beta chain) was determined in a study of blood T cell repertoires in COVID-19. CDR1 LNHDA and CDR2 SQIVND come from the germline V gene (reference sequence). This CDR3 contains 14 residues. V gave up 4 bases and J gave up 3 bases, with 12 bases separating them. In the original analysis: Estimation of nucleated cell counts relied on the amplification of reference gene primers. Using immunoSEQ multiplex PCR, the repertoire was profiled, and TCRdb retains in-frame clones only, with some absent. That table gives V, J and clone size, and the DNA gave D and trimming. The sample includes roughly 61,000 clones, more than 75% of them seen just once.

The source material was peripheral blood. The chain uses TRBV19 and TRBJ2-5, with a possible D match to TRBD1 (6 bases). This TCR derives from a man between 40 and 49 years old with active COVID-19. CDR3 in amino acids: CASSTPSGEETQYF. The CDR3 DNA is TGTGCCAGTAGTACCCCTTCAGGGGAAGAGACCCAGTACTTC.